This TCR beta chain comes out of a study of regulatory T cells in long-lasting Graves disease. Noted time point: newly diagnosed GD, antithyroid drugs for less than 3 months. PBMC RNA was the source of the TCR library. The authors built TCR beta libraries using iRepertoire HTBI primers and Arm-PCR of CDR3 regions. TCRdb re-derived calls from the multiplex PCR reads in MiXCR, one entry per CDR3 protein. This sample yields around 470,000 distinct CDR3 sequences, of which around 13% are seen a single time; approximately 15% belongs to the top ten. Many counts were recorded for this clonotype. The CDR3 is 14 residues long. V was shortened by 3 bases and J by 5 bases, with 10 bases between the two germline ends. CDR1 and CDR2 from the germline V gene are SGHTA and FQGNSA. The sample was also linked to a second study, of T cells in Graves' hyperthyroidism and ophthalmopathy.

The clonotype originates from a woman between 50 and 59 years old with Graves disease. Sequenced material: peripheral blood mononuclear cells (PBMCs), taken at new diagnosis, from a patient treated with antithyroid drugs. The chain links TRBV7-2 to TRBJ2-2; D gene unclear. The CDR3 is CASSLVYGTGELFF. Here the CDR3 DNA reads TGTGCCAGCAGCTTGGTATATGGGACCGGGGAGCTGTTTTTT.